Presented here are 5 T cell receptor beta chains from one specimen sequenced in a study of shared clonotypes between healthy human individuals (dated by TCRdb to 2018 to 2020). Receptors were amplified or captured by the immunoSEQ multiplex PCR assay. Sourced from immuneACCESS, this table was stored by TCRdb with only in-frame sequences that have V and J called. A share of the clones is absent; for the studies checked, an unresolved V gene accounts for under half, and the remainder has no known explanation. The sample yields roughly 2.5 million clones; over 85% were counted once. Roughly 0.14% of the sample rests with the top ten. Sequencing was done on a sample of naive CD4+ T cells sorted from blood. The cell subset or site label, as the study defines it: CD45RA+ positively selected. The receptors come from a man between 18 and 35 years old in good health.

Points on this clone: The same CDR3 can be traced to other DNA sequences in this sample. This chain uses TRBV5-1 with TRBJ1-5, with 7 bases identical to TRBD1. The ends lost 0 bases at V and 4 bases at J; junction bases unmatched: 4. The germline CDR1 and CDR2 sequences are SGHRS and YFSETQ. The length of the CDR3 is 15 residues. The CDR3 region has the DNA TGCGCCAGCAGCTTGGAGGGGGCACGGAATCAGCCCCAGCATTTT. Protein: CASSLEGARNQPQHF.

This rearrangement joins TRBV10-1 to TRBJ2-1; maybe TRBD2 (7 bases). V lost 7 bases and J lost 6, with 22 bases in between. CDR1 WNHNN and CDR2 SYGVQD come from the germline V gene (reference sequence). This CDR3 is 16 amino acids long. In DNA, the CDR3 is TGCGCCAGCAAACCCAAAGGGGGGGCGGTATTCAATGAGCAGTTCTTC. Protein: CASKPKGGAVFNEQFF.

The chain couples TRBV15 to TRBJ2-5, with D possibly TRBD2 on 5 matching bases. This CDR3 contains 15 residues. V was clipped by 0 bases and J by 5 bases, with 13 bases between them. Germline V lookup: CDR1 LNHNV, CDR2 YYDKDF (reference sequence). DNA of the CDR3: TGTGCCACCAGCAGAGATCCCGGGATGGGGGAGACCCAGTACTTC. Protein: CATSRDPGMGETQYF.

The CDR3 reads CASSFGGKVHEQYF. CDR3 in DNA: TGCGCCAGCAGCTTTGGGGGGAAGGTCCACGAGCAGTACTTC. The V and J genes are TRBV5-1 and TRBJ2-7; weak D call: TRBD2 (6 bases). Trimming pared 2 bases from V and 5 bases from J, leaving 14 bases between. This CDR3 contains 14 residues. CDR1 SGHRS and CDR2 YFSETQ come from the germline V gene.

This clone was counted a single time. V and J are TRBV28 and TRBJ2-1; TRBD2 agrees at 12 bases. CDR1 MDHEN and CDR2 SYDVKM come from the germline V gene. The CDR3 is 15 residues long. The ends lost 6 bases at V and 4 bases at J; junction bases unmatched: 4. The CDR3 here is CASRPSGGAYNEQFF. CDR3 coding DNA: TGTGCCAGCAGACCTAGCGGGGGGGCTTACAATGAGCAGTTCTTC.